The 30 T cell receptor beta chains given below trace back to one sample, sequenced in a study of shared clonotypes between healthy human individuals. Clones were sequenced by immunoSEQ multiplex PCR, and TCRdb holds only the in-frame ones, with some missing. This table holds about 2.3 million clones, around 93% found once. Input material: naive CD4+ T cells from PBMCs. Documented subset: CD45RA+ positively selected. The source of these receptors is a man in his late teens or twenties in good health. Some clones in this sample may be carry-over from other donors' samples.

Worth noting for this clone: At the DNA level, this CDR3 is encoded by other sequences in the same sample as well. This sequence joins TRBV7-2 and TRBJ2-7, with D tentatively TRBD1 (5 bases). This CDR3 comprises 14 residues. From germline, CDR1 is SGHTA and CDR2 FQGNSA. Between the trimmed V and J ends, which lost 1 base and 2 bases, there was a span of 9 bases. The CDR3 is CASSLGGQTYEQYF. As DNA, the CDR3 is TGTGCCAGCAGCTTAGGCGGACAAACCTACGAGCAGTACTTC. The full variable domain, rest sourced from reference TRBV7-2 and TRBJ2-7, is GAGVSQSPSNKVTEKGKDVELRCDPISGHTALYWYRQSLGQGLEFLIYFQGNSAPDKSGLPSDRFSAERTGGSVSTLTIQRTQQEDSAVYLCASSLGGQTYEQYFGPGTRLTVT.

This clone was seen only a few times. Additional DNA sequences in this sample encode the identical CDR3. The genes are TRBV27 and TRBJ2-7; 8 nucleotides align to TRBD2. CDR1 is MNHEY, CDR2 SMNVEV, per germline (reference sequence). The CDR3 totals 14 residues. Trimming took 2 bases from V and 2 from J; bases not matched to a gene: 2. CDR3 coding DNA: TGTGCCAGCAGTTTACTCGGGGGGGCCTACGAGCAGTACTTC. This sequence encodes CASSLLGGAYEQYF.

Points on this clone: One junction end disagrees with the germline gene, perhaps due to a read error. This sample includes further DNA sequences coding for the same CDR3. The rearrangement uses TRBV5-6 and TRBJ2-5; no definite D call. The CDR3 has 12 amino acids. The germline CDR1 and CDR2 sequences are SGHDT and YYEEEE. CDR3 region: CASSLYQETQYF. In DNA form, the CDR3 reads TGTGCCAGCAGCTTGTACCAGGAGACCCAGTACTTC.

The chain joins TRBV9 to TRBJ1-1; D possibly corresponds to TRBD1 (6 bases). In germline, CDR1 is SGDLS, CDR2 YYNGEE. The V gene lost 0 bases and the J gene lost 10 bases, with 34 bases spanning the gap. The CDR3 has 20 amino acids. The CDR3 bases are TGTGCCAGCAGCGTAGGAGATCCGGGGGCGCCGGGGGCGATTCTGGCTCGAGCTTTCTTT. Its protein is CASSVGDPGAPGAILARAFF.

Concerning this clone itself: Other DNA sequences from this sample encode an identical CDR3 as well. The gene calls are TRBV5-1 and TRBJ1-2, with a tentative D call TRBD1 (5 bases). Germline CDR1 SGHRS, CDR2 YFSETQ. The CDR3 has 12 amino acids. Trimming left V 0 bases short and J 8 bases short, with 8 bases between. The CDR3 region has the DNA TGCGCCAGCAGCTTGGAAGGGGACGGCTACACCTTC. Encoded protein: CASSLEGDGYTF.

In this sample, this clone turned up a few times. This chain joins TRBV5-4 and TRBJ1-2; unclear D gene. V dropped 2 bases and J dropped 8 bases, with 13 bases sitting between them. Looked up from germline, CDR1 is SGHNT and CDR2 is YYREEE (reference sequence). The length of the CDR3 is 13 residues. In DNA form, the CDR3 reads TGTGCCAGCAGCTTAGCGACTGGGAACGGCTACACCTTC. This gives the protein CASSLATGNGYTF. Drawing the rest from reference TRBV5-4 and TRBJ1-2, the complete variable domain is ETGVTQSPTHLIKTRGQQVTLRCSSQSGHNTVSWYQQALGQGPQFIFQYYREEENGRGNFPPRFSGLQFPNYSSELNVNALELDDSALYLCASSLATGNGYTFGSGTRLTVV.

The chain employs TRBV11-2 and TRBJ2-1; D is ambiguous. CDR1 is SGHAT and CDR2 is FQNNGV in the germline V gene. The V end was cut by 1 base, the J end by 8 bases, with 18 bases between. This CDR3 comprises 16 residues. In nucleotides, the CDR3 is TGTGCCAGCAGCTTAGTTCACAGACCGGTGGCCGATGAGCAGTTCTTC. As protein: CASSLVHRPVADEQFF.

The CDR3 here is CASSRVAGGPYTGELFF. CDR3 nucleotides: TGTGCCAGCAGCCGGGTAGCGGGAGGGCCGTATACCGGGGAGCTGTTTTTT. The V gene is TRBV7-3, the J gene TRBJ2-2; 11 bases are a match to TRBD2. The V gene end was trimmed by 5 bases and the J gene end by 5 bases; junction bases not matched to a gene: 10. The CDR3 covers 17 residues. The germline V gene encodes CDR1 SGHTA and CDR2 FQGTGA.

The chain couples TRBV19 to TRBJ2-1, with 7 bases matching TRBD2. The CDR3 has 14 amino acids. With 9 bases clipped from V and 4 bases from J, the junction kept 9 bases outside the gene matches. Per the germline V gene, CDR1 is LNHDA and CDR2 is SQIVND (reference sequence). DNA of the CDR3: TGTGCCAGCAATGTAGCGGGCCCTTACAATGAGCAGTTCTTC. Translated: CASNVAGPYNEQFF.

The V and J genes are TRBV2 and TRBJ2-5; D remains ambiguous. Trimming took 5 bases from V and 2 from J, leaving 12 bases between them. CDR1 and CDR2 (germline): SNHLY, FYNNEI. This CDR3 contains 14 residues. The CDR3 DNA reads TGTGCCAGCAGTCTAATCGGACCGCAAGAGACCCAGTACTTC. The encoded protein is CASSLIGPQETQYF.

Concerning this clone itself: The sample carries other DNA sequences with the same CDR3. In DNA, the CDR3 is TGTGCCAGCAGCTTGGGAGGGGGGGGAACAGATACGCAGTATTTT. Protein product: CASSLGGGGTDTQYF. The chain couples TRBV5-4 to TRBJ2-3; a possible D gene is TRBD2 (7 bases). Germline assignment: CDR1 SGHNT and CDR2 YYREEE (reference sequence). V dropped 0 bases and J dropped 3 bases, with 11 bases sitting between them. The CDR3 length is 15 residues.

The chain uses TRBV10-3 and TRBJ1-1, with 12 bases aligning to TRBD1. With V trimmed by 7 bases and J by 3 bases, 12 bases remained unmatched. The V gene's germline CDR1 is ENHRY and CDR2 SYGVKD. The CDR3 covers 17 residues. The CDR3 DNA reads as TGTGCCATCACCGGGACAGGGGGCTTTACGGGATACACTGAAGCTTTCTTT. It specifies CAITGTGGFTGYTEAFF.

This sequence joins TRBV11-2 and TRBJ2-2; D is possibly TRBD1 or TRBD2 (5 bases each). From germline, CDR1 is SGHAT and CDR2 FQNNGV. Trimming stripped 5 bases from V and 4 bases from J, with 14 bases between. CDR3 length equals 15 residues. The chain's CDR3 is CASSRRVGSTGELFF. In nucleotides, the CDR3 is TGTGCCAGCAGCCGCAGGGTGGGGAGCACCGGGGAGCTGTTTTTT.

This chain connects TRBV9 to TRBJ2-7; 10 bases match TRBD1. The CDR3 consists of 17 residues. CDR1 and CDR2 (germline): SGDLS, YYNGEE. V trimming: 7 bases; J trimming: 1 base; junction bases outside the gene matches: 14. CDR3 DNA sequence: TGTGCCAGCGCCCCGGGACAGGGGCCCTATAATTCCTACGAGCAGTACTTC. Translated, it gives CASAPGQGPYNSYEQYF.

The chain uses TRBV28 and TRBJ2-6; D is uncertain. Germline-derived CDR1 and CDR2 are MDHEN and SYDVKM. CDR3 length: 18 residues. The V gene lost 4 bases and the J gene lost 0 bases, with 16 bases spanning the gap. CDR3 sequence reads: CASSYIQTFNSGANVLTF. CDR3 nucleotides: TGTGCCAGCAGTTACATACAGACTTTTAACTCTGGGGCCAACGTCCTGACTTTC.

The J gene is TRBJ2-1, the V gene TRBV28; unclear D gene. The ends were cut back, 11 bases at V and 8 bases at J, with 7 bases in the middle. Germline CDR1 and CDR2: MDHEN and SYDVKM. There are 9 residues in the CDR3. The CDR3 region is CAVEDEQFF. DNA for the CDR3: TGTGCCGTCGAGGATGAGCAGTTCTTC.

The chain has TRBV27 and TRBJ2-7; the D is unclear. Germline-derived CDR1 and CDR2 are MNHEY and SMNVEV (reference sequence). V was shortened by 5 bases and J by 5 bases, with 13 bases between the two germline ends. The CDR3 is 13 amino acids. The CDR3 DNA reads as TGTGCCAGCAGTCGCAGGTATGGGAACGAGCAGTACTTC. This codes for CASSRRYGNEQYF.

To note about this clone: The sample carries other DNA sequences with the same CDR3. The chain links TRBV5-6 to TRBJ2-7; no clear D gene. Deletions cut 0 bases from V and 2 bases from J, with 6 bases between. Germline lookup yields CDR1 SGHDT and CDR2 YYEEEE. The CDR3 has 13 amino acids. The CDR3 DNA reads as TGTGCCAGCAGCTTGGGCAGGACCTACGAGCAGTACTTC. As protein: CASSLGRTYEQYF.

J is TRBJ1-1 and V is TRBV27; D gene ambiguous. The CDR3 contains 13 residues. V shed 10 bases and J shed 5 bases, with 17 bases lying between them. Germline-derived CDR1 and CDR2 are MNHEY and SMNVEV (reference sequence). The CDR3 loop reads CATPRKGRTEAFF. The CDR3 DNA is TGTGCCACCCCACGGAAGGGTCGGACTGAAGCTTTCTTT.

The rearrangement links TRBV18 to TRBJ2-2, with a weak D call TRBD2 (6 bases). V dropped 3 bases and J dropped 6 bases, with 14 bases sitting between them. CDR3 length equals 15 residues. Per the germline V gene, CDR1 is KGHSH and CDR2 is LQKENI. CDR3 nucleotides: TGTGCCAGCTCACCGGTGACTAGGGGACCCGGGGAGCTGTTTTTT. Translating it yields CASSPVTRGPGELFF.

A remark on this clone: Other DNA variants within this sample encode the same CDR3. V usage is TRBV6-5 and J usage is TRBJ1-2; the match to TRBD1 covers 7 bases. V was pared by 5 bases and J by 2 bases, with 2 bases of the junction left unmatched. The germline CDR1 and CDR2 sequences are MNHEY and SVGAGI. This CDR3 has 13 residues. CDR3 residues: CASSRQGNYGYTF. In nucleotides, the CDR3 is TGTGCCAGCAGTCGACAGGGAAACTATGGCTACACCTTC.

The chain carries TRBV14 and TRBJ2-3, with D perhaps matching TRBD1 (6 bases). The CDR3 contains 15 residues. The germline V gene has CDR1 SGHDN and CDR2 FVKESK. Trimming took 4 bases from V and 4 from J, leaving 15 bases between them. CDR3 region: CASSPFQGWPDTQYF. In DNA, the CDR3 is TGTGCCAGCAGCCCCTTTCAGGGGTGGCCAGATACGCAGTATTTT.

In the case of this clone: The same CDR3 can be traced to other DNA sequences in this sample. This chain uses TRBV29-1 with TRBJ1-2, with 9 nucleotides matching TRBD1. The CDR3 length is 12 residues. The V gene end was trimmed by 7 bases and the J gene end by 3 bases; junction bases not matched to a gene: 3. Germline-derived CDR1 and CDR2 are SQVTM and ANQGSEA. CDR3 loop: CSGGQGDYGYTF. For the CDR3, the DNA is TGCAGCGGGGGACAGGGTGACTATGGCTACACCTTC.

The rearrangement joins TRBV14 to TRBJ1-1, with 7 bases identical to TRBD1. The V segment lost 3 bases and the J segment 4 bases; nucleotides outside the gene matches: 20. The V gene's germline CDR1 is SGHDN and CDR2 FVKESK. The CDR3 length is 19 residues. CDR3 region: CASSHRSIWDSGPSTEAFF. For the CDR3, the DNA is TGTGCCAGCAGCCACCGGAGTATATGGGACAGCGGCCCCTCCACTGAAGCTTTCTTT.

This clone was seen once. The chain is built from TRBV11-3 and TRBJ2-4; D is uncertain. Trimming removed 2 bases at V and 9 bases at J, with 11 bases between. The CDR3 sequence is 13 residues long. Per the germline V gene, CDR1 is SGHNT and CDR2 is YENEEA. CDR3 in amino acids: CASSLRAAGIQYF. CDR3 DNA sequence: TGTGCCAGCAGCTTAAGGGCGGCAGGCATTCAGTACTTC. Together with reference TRBV11-3 and TRBJ2-4, the CDR3 gives the full variable domain: EAGVVQSPRYKIIEKKQPVAFWCNPISGHNTLYWYLQNLGQGPELLIRYENEEAVDDSQLPKDRFSAERLKGVDSTLKIQPAELGDSAVYLCASSLRAAGIQYFGAGTRLSVL.

This chain uses TRBV5-1 with TRBJ2-5; the match to TRBD1 covers 7 bases. The CDR3 runs to 15 residues. Per germline, CDR1 SGHRS and CDR2 YFSETQ. The ends lost 0 bases at V and 3 bases at J; junction bases unmatched: 5. The CDR3 protein is CASSLGIQGKETQYF. The CDR3 nucleotides are TGCGCCAGCAGCTTGGGGATACAGGGGAAAGAGACCCAGTACTTC.

This clone appeared a single time. The rearrangement links TRBV6-1 to TRBJ1-5; 7 positions match TRBD1. The CDR3 covers 15 residues. V was clipped by 3 bases and J by 4 bases; unmatched bases: 6. From germline, CDR1 is MNHNS and CDR2 SASEGT. The CDR3 DNA reads TGTGCCAGCAGTGACCTGACAGGGAGAAATCAGCCCCAGCATTTT. Translated: CASSDLTGRNQPQHF.

This chain uses TRBV4-3 with TRBJ2-2; the D gene is possibly TRBD2 (6 bases). From germline, CDR1 is LGHNA and CDR2 YSLEER. The V end was cut by 4 bases, the J end by 7 bases, with 22 bases between. The CDR3 covers 17 residues. CDR3 DNA: TGCGCCAGCAGCCTGTCCGAAGCGGGCCTCGTGGACGGGGAGCTGTTTTTT. Its protein is CASSLSEAGLVDGELFF.

The genes are TRBV2 and TRBJ2-3, with TRBD1 as a possible D gene (5 bases). V shed 4 bases and J shed 6 bases, with 20 bases lying between them. The CDR3 runs 16 residues. CDR1 and CDR2 (germline): SNHLY, FYNNEI. The CDR3 DNA sequence: TGTGCCAGCAGTGGAGAGGCAGGGTCAATATTCGATACGCAGTATTTT. This gives the protein CASSGEAGSIFDTQYF. The full variable domain, with the rest looked up from reference TRBV2 and TRBJ2-3, is EPEVTQTPSHQVTQMGQEVILRCVPISNHLYFYWYRQILGQKVEFLVSFYNNEISEKSEIFDDQFSVERPDGSNFTLKIRSTKLEDSAMYFCASSGEAGSIFDTQYFGPGTRLTVL.

This clone was seen just once. The J gene is TRBJ1-4, the V gene TRBV2; D call uncertain. V gave up 6 bases and J gave up 7 bases, with 15 bases separating them. The germline V gene encodes CDR1 SNHLY and CDR2 FYNNEI. The CDR3 has 14 amino acids. CDR3 sequence: CASSKLEGPEKLFF. In DNA, the CDR3 is TGTGCCAGCAGCAAACTGGAAGGGCCTGAAAAACTGTTTTTT.